The rows below give T cell receptor beta chains drawn from one sample of a study of Tregs in tolerant kidney transplant recipients. TCRdb's table, derived via immunoSEQ multiplex PCR, lists solely in-frame clones and lacks some. The sample comprises more than 90,000 clones, about 90% of which are singletons, and roughly 0.61% rests with the top ten. Sequenced: CD4+ T cells from blood. These receptors were collected from a human donor in good health. Both conserved end residues are trimmed from each CDR3.

v_call cdr3_aa
TRBV6-6 ASSSGGGKNTIY
TRBV21-1 ASSKYLTQGHLAKNIQY
TRBV10-3 AISGQPDYNSPLH
TRBV5-1 ASSLAGEGYT
TRBV6-5 ASSLRGRQPQH
TRBV7-9 ASSFSSVGEQY
TRBV6-5 ASSLGAGTGELF
TRBV6-1 ASSGTGTASYEQY
TRBV18 ASSPAGGTPYEQY
TRBV6-1 ASRGQAYYEQY
TRBV6-5 ASSVDRGGNQPQH
TRBV6-6 ASSPGRGEQF
TRBV5-1 ASSLDRRQVGTDTQY